This T cell receptor beta chain was found in a study of shared clonotypes between healthy human individuals (dated by TCRdb to about 2020). Regarding the study in general: Two women and three men aged 18 to 49 years were included in the cohort. For each donor, three plates each were used for CD4 naive and CD4 memory, two plates were used for CD8 naive, and one plate was used for CD8 memory. To estimate repertoire size and how much clonotypes are shared between individuals, the study performed deep sequencing of blood TCR repertoires from about five healthy adults. To increase sequencing depth and limit assay-specific biases, different laboratories used diverse techniques to prepare libraries and sequence TCR repertoires. Leukapheresis yielded between about 0.85 and 10 billion PBMCs per donor. Overall results and qualifications from the work: Rarefaction of sorted-subset datasets indicated incomplete sequencing despite the large sequencing depth. Across a handful of donors, roughly 5.4% of naive CD4, 3% to 4% of naive CD8, 2% to 2.5% of memory CD4, and 0.4% of memory CD8 clonotypes were shared. The small number of donors limited the genetic and exposure-history diversity represented. Larger estimated clonotype richness was generally found for naive subsets than for memory subsets. Pairwise subsampling indicated that sequencing depth was expected to affect the degree of clonotype sharing among donors. Higher generation probabilities were observed for clonotypes shared by all four sorted-subset donors than for non-shared clonotypes. Sampling was restricted to blood, and TCR repertoires in tissue are likely to differ from TCR repertoires in blood.

Donors were healthy HIV-negative adults with no recently reported acute infections or vaccinations. Every donor was a Caucasian adult living in Nashville, Tennessee, USA. Magnetic negative selection was used to enrich CD4+ T cells, after which naive cells were positively selected on CD45RA and the negative fraction became the memory subset. After blood collection by leukapheresis, PBMCs were isolated using Ficoll-Histopaque density gradient centrifugation and then cryopreserved in the vapor phase of liquid nitrogen. Purity and quantity of every magnetically sorted T cell population were checked by analytical flow cytometry. From each sorted fraction, genomic DNA was isolated and quantified by UV absorbance on a Nanodrop 2000c. This clone has only one observation. This receptor's antigen is unknown. Per-base qualities were not stored, and no clone one base away is much larger. The CDR3 measures 13 amino acids from cysteine to phenylalanine. Only CDR3 DNA remains: 39 bases, in frame from the first base. Relative to germline, V is 8 bases shorter and J is 2 bases shorter, with 12 bases between their ends. Per the germline V gene, ENHRY is the CDR1 and SYGVKD is the CDR2.

Using the deep immunoSEQ assay, TCR CDR3 regions were amplified from genomic DNA by multiplex PCR. For each cell subset, the extracted genomic DNA was distributed evenly across all wells of several immunoSEQ 96-well plates, and each plate served as one replicate. For sorted subsets, each replicate PCR was loaded with roughly 190 ng genomic DNA, equivalent to approximately 27,000 T cell genomes. The purified libraries were quantified using a Qubit 3.0 fluorometer, sized with a Bioanalyzer 2100, and then quantified again using the KAPA Library Quantification kit. Every immunoSEQ 96-well plate was sequenced on a dedicated single-read 150-cycle Illumina NextSeq 550 flow cell. Under the source paper's analysis protocol: Because the immunoSEQ output held only junctional sequences and lacked quality scores, the filtering could not match the filtering applied to full-length reads. Sequences were annotated with PyIR, a Python wrapper for IgBLAST v1.9, and V/J genes and CDR3 were assigned using IMGT germline references. Any read was removed if the V/J assignment was weak (E-value above 1e-6), the CDR3 was missing, or the read contained stop codons, out-of-frame junctions, or ambiguous translated residues. V3J clonotypes were defined as sequences sharing an identical inferred V gene, J gene, and CDR3 amino acid sequence. To compute the percentage overlap between repertoires, the number of shared unique clonotypes was divided by the size of the smaller repertoire. RTK rarefaction, the Chao1 estimator, and Recon v2.1 estimates of unobserved clonotypes were used to assess repertoire richness. OLGA was used to compute generation probabilities for all TCRbeta clonotypes that the gDNA method yielded from a few donors. This is the immuneACCESS table as TCRdb keeps it, with only in-frame sequences that have V and J called. A part of the clones is gone; compared with another copy, unresolved V genes explain less than half, and the rest is unexplained. The D gene and trimming were derived from the DNA, and the V and J assignments and clone size from that table. The sample table holds some 2 million clones, of which about 95% were seen once. More than 0.1% of the sample lies in the top ten.

Recombination connected TRBV10-3 to TRBJ2-5, and the D gene may be TRBD1, 6 bases matching. This clonotype was sampled from a man aged 18 to 29 in good health. Sequencing was done on a sample of naive CD4+ T cells sorted from blood. The cell subset or site label for this specimen denotes: CD45RA+ positively selected. The DNA is TGTGCCATCGGTAGGGGGATACAAGAGACCCAGTACTTC. It translates as CAIGRGIQETQYF.